This T cell receptor (beta chain) was captured in a study of control samples from healthy donors and cancer patients. Repertoires were generated with immunoSEQ multiplex PCR, while TCRdb's copy carries only in-frame clones and drops some. The repertoire holds around 200,000 clones, with roughly 94% as singletons. The germline V gene encodes CDR1 MNHEY and CDR2 SVGEGT. There are 13 residues in the CDR3. The V gene lost 2 bases and the J gene lost 7 bases, with 9 bases spanning the gap. The V and J genes are TRBV6-2 or TRBV6-3 and TRBJ2-1; tentatively, D is TRBD1 (6 bases). This TCR was recovered from a man in his forties or fifties in good health. Input material: blood. CDR3 sequence: CASSYGGPNEQFF. The CDR3 DNA is TGTGCCAGCAGTTACGGGGGCCCGAATGAGCAGTTCTTC.